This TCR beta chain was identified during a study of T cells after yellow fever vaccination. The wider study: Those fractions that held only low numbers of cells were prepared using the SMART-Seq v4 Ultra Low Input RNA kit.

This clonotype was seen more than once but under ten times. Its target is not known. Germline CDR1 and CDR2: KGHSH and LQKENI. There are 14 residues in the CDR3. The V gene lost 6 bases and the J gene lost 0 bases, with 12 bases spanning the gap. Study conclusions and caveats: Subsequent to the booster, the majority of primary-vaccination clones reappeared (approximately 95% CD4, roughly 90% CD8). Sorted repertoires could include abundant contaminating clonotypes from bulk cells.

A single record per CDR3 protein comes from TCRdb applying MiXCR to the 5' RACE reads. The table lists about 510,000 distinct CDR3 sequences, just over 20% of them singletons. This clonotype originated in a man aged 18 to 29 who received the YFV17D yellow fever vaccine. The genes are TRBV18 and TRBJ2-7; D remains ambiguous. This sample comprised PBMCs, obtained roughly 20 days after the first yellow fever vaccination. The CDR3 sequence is CASSTRYSSYEQYV. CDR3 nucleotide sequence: TGTGCCAGCTCCACGAGGTACAGCTCCTACGAGCAGTACGTC.